This section outlines one T cell receptor (beta chain) sequence together with its context. These data are taken from a study of T cell changes during pregnancy in multiple sclerosis. V lost 4 bases to trimming and J lost 8 bases, with 22 bases between them. This CDR3 has 16 residues. CDR1 is SGDLS and CDR2 is YYNGEE in the germline V gene. Measured with immunoSEQ multiplex PCR; TCRdb has only the in-frame clones, and not every one. The data show over 50,000 clones, around nine tenths seen once. Sequencing used peripheral blood, obtained after pregnancy. This sequence was found in a female donor with multiple sclerosis, enrolled in a pregnancy study. The chain employs TRBV9 and TRBJ2-1, with D tentatively TRBD2 (5 bases). CDR3 loop: CASSQRVYSPVDEQFF. Here the CDR3 DNA reads TGTGCCAGCAGCCAGAGGGTCTACTCACCCGTAGATGAGCAGTTCTTC.